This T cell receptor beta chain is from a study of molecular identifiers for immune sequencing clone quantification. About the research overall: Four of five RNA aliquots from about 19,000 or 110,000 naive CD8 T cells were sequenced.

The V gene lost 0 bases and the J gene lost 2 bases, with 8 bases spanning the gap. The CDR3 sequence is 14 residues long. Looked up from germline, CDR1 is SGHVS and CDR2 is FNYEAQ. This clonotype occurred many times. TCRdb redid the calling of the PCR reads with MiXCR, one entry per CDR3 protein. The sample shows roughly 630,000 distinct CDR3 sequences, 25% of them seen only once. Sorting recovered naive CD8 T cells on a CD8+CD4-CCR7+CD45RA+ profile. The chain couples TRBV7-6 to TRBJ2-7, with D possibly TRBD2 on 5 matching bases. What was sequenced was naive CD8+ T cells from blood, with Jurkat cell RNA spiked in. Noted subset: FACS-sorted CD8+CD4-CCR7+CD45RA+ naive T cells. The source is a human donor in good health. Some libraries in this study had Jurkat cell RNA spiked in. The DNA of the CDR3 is TGTGCCAGCAGCTTAGCCGACGGGACCTACGAGCAGTACTTC. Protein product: CASSLADGTYEQYF.